Here is one T cell receptor (beta chain) with its context. This record comes from a study of blood T cell repertoires in COVID-19. Germline V lookup: CDR1 MGHRA, CDR2 YSYEKL. This CDR3 has 15 amino acids. V dropped 5 bases and J dropped 4 bases, with 18 bases sitting between them. The assay was immunoSEQ multiplex PCR, and TCRdb's table has in-frame clones only and misses some. There are around 220,000 clones in the sample; almost 90% occur only once, and less than 15% lies in the top ten. This chain uses TRBV4-1 with TRBJ2-7, with D perhaps matching TRBD1 (5 bases). The sequence was obtained from a man aged 25-45 years who had been exposed to COVID-19. Source material: PBMCs or T cells enriched from blood (not recorded which). The CDR3 protein is CASSSNSGLAYEQYF. The CDR3 region has the DNA TGCGCCAGCAGCTCAAACTCAGGGTTGGCGTACGAGCAGTACTTC.